The 11 T cell receptor beta chains presented below share a single source sample, sequenced in a study of CD8 T cells in Susac syndrome. RNA was extracted with the RNeasy kit, and a quantity of about 0.45 to 1 ug was reverse transcribed using random hexamers. In TCRdb, the immunoSEQ multiplex PCR reads were re-called with MiXCR into one record per CDR3 protein. The sample lists about 150,000 distinct CDR3 sequences, 95% occurring once. Sequenced: CD4+ T cells from PBMCs. These receptors originate from a human donor with Susac syndrome.

The chain combines TRBV6-6 with TRBJ2-5; a possible D gene is TRBD2 (7 bases). CDR3 size: 15 residues. Trimming removed 7 bases at V and 1 base at J, with 16 bases between. Germline CDR1 reads MNHNY; CDR2 reads SVGAGI (reference sequence). The CDR3 nucleotides read TGTGCCAGCACCAAGGGGGGGACATTCCAAGAGACCCAGTACTTC. It specifies CASTKGGTFQETQYF.

This sequence joins TRBV20-1 and TRBJ2-1; TRBD2 agrees at 9 bases. The V gene's germline CDR1 is DFQATT and CDR2 SNEGSKA (reference sequence). There are 14 residues in the CDR3. V was clipped by 5 bases and J by 4 bases; unmatched bases: 6. The chain's CDR3 is CSAAAGGAYNEQFF. The CDR3 bases are TGCAGTGCTGCGGCGGGGGGGGCGTACAATGAGCAGTTCTTC.

The rearrangement uses TRBV27 and TRBJ2-3, with TRBD2 matching over 8 bases. Per the germline V gene, CDR1 is MNHEY and CDR2 is SMNVEV (reference sequence). The V gene end was trimmed by 8 bases and the J gene end by 7 bases; junction bases not matched to a gene: 8. The CDR3 extends over 13 amino acids. CDR3 DNA: TGTGCCAGCGGTCGGGGGGGACTTTATACGCAGTATTTT. Its protein is CASGRGGLYTQYF.

The chain has TRBV2 and TRBJ2-1; 8 bases are a match to TRBD1. There are 13 residues in the CDR3. V shed 2 bases and J 7 bases; nucleotides not matched to a gene: 1. CDR1 is SNHLY and CDR2 is FYNNEI in the germline V gene. This CDR3 is CASSEQGANEQFF. For the CDR3, the DNA is TGTGCCAGCAGTGAACAGGGGGCGAATGAGCAGTTCTTC.

V usage is TRBV25-1 and J usage is TRBJ2-7, with TRBD2 matching over 8 bases. Germline V gene sequence: CDR1 MGHDK, CDR2 SYGVNS. The CDR3 length is 13 residues. V lost 1 base and J lost 4; bases outside the gene matches: 0. The CDR3 coding sequence is TGTGCCAGCAGTGAATCGGGGGGGTACGAGCAGTACTTC. Translated: CASSESGGYEQYF.

The J gene is TRBJ2-7, the V gene TRBV4-1; TRBD2 matches at 8 bases. Trimming cost V 4 bases and J 5 bases; bases outside gene matches: 13. Per germline, CDR1 MGHRA and CDR2 YSYEKL. This CDR3 has 16 residues. The CDR3 protein is CASSRTLIAGRNEQYF. The CDR3 coding sequence is TGCGCCAGCAGCCGAACACTGATAGCGGGAAGGAACGAGCAGTACTTC.

V gene TRBV15 combines with J gene TRBJ1-2, with TRBD1 identical over 7 bases. The trim removed 1 base at V and 6 bases at J, leaving 5 bases unmatched. Germline lookup yields CDR1 LNHNV and CDR2 YYDKDF (reference sequence). The CDR3 runs to 14 residues. The CDR3 coding sequence is TGTGCCACCAGCAGAGCCGGGACAGTGGATGGCTACACCTTC. Translation: CATSRAGTVDGYTF.

The gene calls are TRBV12-3 or TRBV12-4 and TRBJ2-5, with 8 bases that match TRBD2. J gave up 5 bases and V 3 bases, and 11 bases lay outside the gene matches. This CDR3 is built from 16 residues. CDR3 DNA: TGTGCCAGCAGTTTGGTAGCGGGGTCCCGAAAGGAGACCCAGTACTTC. It is translated as CASSLVAGSRKETQYF.

The V gene is TRBV2, the J gene TRBJ2-7; D is possibly TRBD1 or TRBD2 (5 bases each). Trimming stripped 6 bases from V and 4 bases from J, with 13 bases between. Looked up from germline, CDR1 is SNHLY and CDR2 is FYNNEI. This CDR3 is built from 13 residues. The CDR3 sequence is CASRGDGLYEQYF. The CDR3 nucleotides are TGTGCCAGCAGGGGGGACGGTTTGTACGAGCAGTACTTC.

The chain combines TRBV29-1 with TRBJ2-3; D is ambiguous. Trimming cost V 6 bases and J 0 bases, with 13 bases left between them. Germline CDR1 and CDR2: SQVTM and ANQGSEA. The CDR3 sequence is 14 residues long. The CDR3 reads CSVPQSTSTDTQYF. CDR3 DNA: TGCAGCGTCCCTCAAAGTACGAGCACAGATACGCAGTATTTT.

The chain joins TRBV3-1 to TRBJ2-6; D is uncertain. The CDR3 is 15 amino acids. The germline V gene encodes CDR1 LGHDT and CDR2 YNNKEL (reference sequence). V was cut by 7 bases and J by 4 bases, with 14 bases left in between. The CDR3: CASTTSMSGANVLTF. CDR3 in DNA: TGTGCCAGCACCACGAGTATGTCCGGGGCCAACGTCCTGACTTTC.